The entry that follows covers one T cell receptor beta chain sequence. The antigen is unknown. Both 60 Vbeta primers and 13 Jbeta primers went into the PCR. Libraries were prepared by immunoSEQ multiplex PCR; TCRdb keeps only in-frame clonotypes and omits some of them. The data hold approximately 100,000 clones, with around 10% observed a single time. The data were obtained in a study of cytomegalovirus exposure and HLA in healthy donors. CDR3 length equals 15 residues. V shed 2 bases and J 1 base; nucleotides not matched to a gene: 2. Germline CDR1 is MDHEN and CDR2 is SYDVKM. Study conclusions and caveats: In vitro assays verified that three CMV-associated chains recognized CMV antigens specifically.

Sequencing input: PBMCs. This sequence joins TRBV28 and TRBJ2-1; 7 bases map to TRBD1. This receptor was obtained from a man aged 45-65 years in good health and CMV-seropositive. CDR3 sequence reads: CASSLPRGSYNEQFF. The DNA for the CDR3 is TGTGCCAGCAGTTTACCCAGGGGGTCCTACAATGAGCAGTTCTTC. Based on the CDR3 plus reference TRBV28 and TRBJ2-1, the full variable domain is DVKVTQSSRYLVKRTGEKVFLECVQDMDHENMFWYRQDPGLGLRLIYFSYDVKMKEKGDIPEGYSVSREKKERFSLILESASTNQTSMYLCASSLPRGSYNEQFFGPGTRLTVL.